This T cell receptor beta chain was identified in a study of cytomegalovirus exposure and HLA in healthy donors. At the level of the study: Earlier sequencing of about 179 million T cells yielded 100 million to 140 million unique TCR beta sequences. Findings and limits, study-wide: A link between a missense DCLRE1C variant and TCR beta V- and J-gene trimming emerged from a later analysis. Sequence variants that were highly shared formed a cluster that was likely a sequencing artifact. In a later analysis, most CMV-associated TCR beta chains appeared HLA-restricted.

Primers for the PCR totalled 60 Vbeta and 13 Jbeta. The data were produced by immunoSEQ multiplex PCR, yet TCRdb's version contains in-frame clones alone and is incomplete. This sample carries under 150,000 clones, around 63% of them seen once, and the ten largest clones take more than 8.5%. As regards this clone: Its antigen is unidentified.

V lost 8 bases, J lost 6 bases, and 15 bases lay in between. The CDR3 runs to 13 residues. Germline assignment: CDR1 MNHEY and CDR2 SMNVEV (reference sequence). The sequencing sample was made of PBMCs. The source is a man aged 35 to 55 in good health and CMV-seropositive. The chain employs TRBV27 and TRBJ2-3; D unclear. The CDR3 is CASAGYKSDTQYF. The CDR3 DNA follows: TGTGCCAGCGCAGGTTATAAGTCCGATACGCAGTATTTT.